A selection of T cell receptor beta chains follows, all from one sample in a study of blood T cell repertoires in COVID-19. Only in-frame clones appear in the TCRdb table, and some are missing; sequencing was by immunoSEQ multiplex PCR. The sample gives some 120,000 clones, around four fifths of which show up once; 12% is in the top ten. Source material: peripheral blood. These receptors originate from a man in his sixties with acute or convalescent COVID-19. The CDR3 runs from the conserved cysteine through the conserved F or W. A D gene is named only where the DNA matches it firmly. Not every row has a clone size; where given, it reads once, few, many or a size class.

TRBJ2-7 | TRBV5-1 | TRBD2 | . | CARSSGGGSSYEQYF | TGCGCCCGCAGCTCCGGGGGGGGGAGCTCCTACGAGCAGTACTTC
TRBJ2-2 | TRBV5-1 | . | . | CASSLGQNTGELFF | TGCGCCAGCAGCTTAGGACAGAACACCGGGGAGCTGTTTTTT
TRBJ2-1 | TRBV2 | TRBD2 | few | CASISLTRERVWDEQFF | TGTGCCAGCATTTCCTTGACGCGGGAGAGGGTTTGGGATGAGCAGTTCTTC
TRBJ2-1 | TRBV5-1 | . | . | CASSFELDRSEQFF | TGCGCCAGCAGCTTTGAACTAGATAGGAGTGAGCAGTTCTTC
TRBJ1-5 | TRBV20-1 | TRBD1 | . | CSASWQGVGQPQHF | TGCAGTGCTAGTTGGCAGGGGGTAGGACAGCCCCAGCATTTT
TRBJ2-2 | TRBV5-1 | TRBD2 | . | CASSFLASGEDTGELFF | TGCGCCAGCAGCTTCTTGGCTAGCGGGGAGGACACCGGGGAGCTGTTTTTT
TRBJ1-2 | TRBV28 | . | . | CASKGAGVGGYTF | TGTGCCAGCAAAGGGGCAGGGGTTGGTGGCTACACCTTC
TRBJ2-7 | TRBV6-1 | TRBD1 | . | CASSEPALQGSTYEQYF | TGTGCCAGCAGTGAACCCGCATTACAGGGGAGTACCTACGAGCAGTACTTC
TRBJ1-1 | TRBV29-1 | . | . | CSPREDMNTEAFF | TGCAGCCCGCGAGAAGATATGAACACTGAAGCTTTCTTT
TRBJ2-5 | TRBV24-1 | TRBD2 | . | CATSDHSGRRETQYF | TGTGCCACCAGTGATCATAGCGGGAGAAGGGAGACCCAGTACTTC
TRBJ1-3 | TRBV18 | . | few | CASSPTTPSGNTIYF | TGTGCCAGCTCACCGACAACCCCATCTGGAAACACCATATATTTT
TRBJ1-2 | TRBV5-1 | . | . | CASSPPRDTSYGYTF | TGCGCCAGCAGCCCACCCAGGGACACCTCCTATGGCTACACCTTC
TRBJ2-3 | TRBV24-1 | . | . | CATSDPGGGRDTQYF | TGTGCCACCAGTGATCCTGGGGGGGGCAGGGATACGCAGTATTTT
TRBJ2-1 | TRBV7-9 | . | . | CASSLVAFRGGNEQFF | TGTGCCAGCAGCTTAGTAGCCTTCCGAGGGGGAAATGAGCAGTTCTTC
TRBJ2-2 | TRBV11-2 | TRBD1 | . | CASSLRGRGDTGELFF | TGTGCCAGCAGTCTCAGGGGGCGCGGAGACACCGGGGAGCTGTTTTTT
TRBJ1-2 | TRBV28 | . | . | CASREDLNYGYTF | TGTGCCAGCAGGGAGGATCTGAACTATGGCTACACCTTC
TRBJ1-6 | TRBV27 | . | few | CASSSRGKHSPLHF | TGTGCCAGCAGTTCCAGGGGAAAGCATTCACCCCTCCACTTT
TRBJ1-1 | TRBV6-6 | TRBD1 | . | CASSGQGAFF | TGTGCCAGCAGCGGACAGGGGGCTTTCTTT
TRBJ1-1 | TRBV18 | . | . | CASSPGRGGVGAFF | TGTGCCAGCTCACCGGGAAGAGGGGGGGTCGGAGCTTTCTTT
TRBJ1-6 | TRBV5-6 | . | . | CASSLERGNSPLHF | TGTGCCAGCAGCTTAGAAAGGGGTAATTCACCCCTCCACTTT
TRBJ2-1 | TRBV19 | TRBD2 | . | CARGRLATESSYNEQFF | TGTGCCCGAGGGAGACTAGCGACGGAAAGCTCCTACAATGAGCAGTTCTTC
TRBJ2-5 | TRBV28 | TRBD2 | . | CASGTLAGSQETQYF | TGTGCCAGCGGCACACTAGCGGGAAGCCAAGAGACCCAGTACTTC
TRBJ1-1 | TRBV28 | . | . | CASSGSSTEAFF | TGTGCCAGCAGCGGGTCAAGCACTGAAGCTTTCTTT
TRBJ2-3 | TRBV18 | TRBD1 | . | CASSPPGRGSTDTQYF | TGTGCCAGCTCACCACCCGGCAGGGGGAGCACAGATACGCAGTATTTT
TRBJ2-7 | TRBV21-1 | . | . | CASSNVPTGGGSRGDYEQYF | TGTGCCAGCAGCAACGTTCCCACCGGGGGCGGTTCGCGGGGGGACTACGAGCAGTACTTC
TRBJ2-3 | TRBV7-3 | . | . | CASSLGSVSTDTQYF | TGTGCCAGCAGCTTAGGTTCAGTTAGCACAGATACGCAGTATTTT
TRBJ1-2 | TRBV23-1 | . | . | CATRTADYYGYTF | TGCGCCACCAGGACAGCCGATTACTATGGCTACACCTTC
TRBJ1-1 | TRBV7-9 | TRBD1 | few | CASSSWDRGLSEAFF | TGTGCCAGCAGCTCCTGGGACAGGGGGCTGTCTGAAGCTTTCTTT
TRBJ2-1 | TRBV18 | TRBD1 | . | CASSPRTGYNEQFF | TGTGCCAGCTCACCACGGACAGGGTACAATGAGCAGTTCTTC
TRBJ2-7 | TRBV28 | TRBD2 | . | CASRGLAGGREQYF | TGTGCCAGCAGAGGACTAGCGGGAGGACGCGAGCAGTACTTC
TRBJ1-2 | TRBV3-1/TRBV3-2 | . | once | CASSQASGYTF | TGTGCCAGCAGCCAAGCGAGTGGCTACACCTTC
TRBJ1-1 | TRBV7-8 | TRBD1 | once | CASSFGQGTEAFF | TGTGCCAGCAGCTTTGGACAGGGCACTGAAGCTTTCTTT
TRBJ1-5 | TRBV19 | . | . | CASSLRSGIPNQPQHF | TGTGCCAGTAGTCTAAGATCCGGGATCCCCAATCAGCCCCAGCATTTT
TRBJ2-2 | TRBV19 | TRBD2 | . | CASRPRTLAGARGTGELFF | TGTGCCAGTAGACCCCGGACGCTAGCGGGAGCCCGGGGCACCGGGGAGCTGTTTTTT
TRBJ1-6 | TRBV5-5 | . | . | CASSLASESLHF | TGTGCCAGCAGCTTGGCCAGTGAATCCCTCCACTTT
TRBJ1-2 | TRBV29-1 | TRBD1 | . | CSVEAGQGWGYTF | TGCAGCGTTGAAGCCGGACAGGGGTGGGGCTACACCTTC
TRBJ2-1 | TRBV6-1 | TRBD2 | few | CASSESPYSGTRIREQFF | TGTGCCAGCAGTGAATCGCCATACAGCGGGACCAGGATCCGTGAGCAGTTCTTC
TRBJ1-5 | TRBV5-1 | . | once | CASSHNITGTGQPQHF | TGCGCCAGCAGCCATAATATTACAGGGACCGGACAGCCCCAGCATTTT
TRBJ2-5 | TRBV29-1 | TRBD1 | once | CSVEGVDRVSRDQETQYF | TGCAGCGTTGAAGGGGTGGACAGGGTTAGCCGAGACCAAGAGACCCAGTACTTC
TRBJ2-1 | TRBV10-3 | TRBD1 | once | CAISESGQGGGEQFF | TGTGCCATCAGTGAGTCTGGACAGGGGGGAGGTGAGCAGTTCTTC
TRBJ2-3 | TRBV5-6 | TRBD2 | . | CASRRLLAGDTDTQYF | TGTGCCAGCAGAAGATTACTGGCGGGAGACACAGATACGCAGTATTTT
TRBJ2-3 | TRBV5-1 | . | . | CASSRLGVRTDTQYF | TGCGCCAGCAGTCGGCTCGGGGTGAGGACAGATACGCAGTATTTT
TRBJ1-1 | TRBV18 | . | . | CASSPRDNPNTEAFF | TGTGCCAGCTCACCCAGGGACAACCCGAACACTGAAGCTTTCTTT
TRBJ1-1 | TRBV6-5 | . | . | CASRLVRDTEAFF | TGTGCCAGCAGGCTTGTGAGGGACACTGAAGCTTTCTTT
TRBJ1-3 | TRBV18 | . | . | CASSPSGTGRLRGNTIYF | TGTGCCAGCTCACCATCCGGGACTGGCCGTCTTCGAGGAAACACCATATATTTT
TRBJ2-3 | TRBV11-2 | . | . | CASSPGDTQYF | TGTGCCAGCAGCCCAGGGGATACGCAGTATTTT